The subject of this entry is one TCR beta chain. The CDR3 spans 15 residues. Per germline, CDR1 SGHRS and CDR2 YFSETQ. The V gene end was trimmed by 4 bases and the J gene end by 2 bases; junction bases not matched to a gene: 9. This entry comes from a study of T cell changes during pregnancy in multiple sclerosis. Profiling relied on immunoSEQ multiplex PCR, and the TCRdb table lists in-frame clones only, not all of them. Among 70,000 to 80,000 clones, around 85% were seen once, and the ten largest hold approximately 3.4%. The chain combines TRBV5-1 with TRBJ2-7; 7 nucleotides align to TRBD2. The clonotype comes from a female donor with multiple sclerosis, enrolled in a pregnancy study. The source was peripheral blood, collected before pregnancy. The CDR3: CASSPWGGGTYEQYF. CDR3 DNA sequence: TGCGCCAGCAGCCCATGGGGGGGAGGGACCTACGAGCAGTACTTC.